Listed below are T cell receptor beta chains from one sample, sequenced in a study of blood T cell repertoires in COVID-19. Measured with immunoSEQ multiplex PCR; TCRdb has only the in-frame clones, and not every one. This sample has fewer than 700,000 clones, with approximately 91% found just once. Material: peripheral blood. Receptors originate from a woman between 50 and 59 years old with COVID-19, enrolled during active disease. The CDR3 runs from the conserved cysteine through the conserved F or W. Fields, in order: clone size, V gene, J gene, D gene, CDR3 protein, CDR3 DNA. A D gene is named only where the DNA matches it firmly. Expanded clones get a size class; other rows say once, few or many, or leave the size out.

>NA|TRBV13|TRBJ1-2|NA
CASSLEGIYGYTF
TGTGCCAGCAGCTTAGAGGGGATTTATGGCTACACCTTC
>NA|TRBV7-8|TRBJ2-3|TRBD1
CASSLHGTVTDTQYF
TGTGCCAGCAGCTTGCATGGGACAGTCACAGATACGCAGTATTTT
>NA|TRBV6-5|TRBJ1-2|NA
CASSYPTGWDYGYTF
TGTGCCAGCAGTTACCCGACGGGTTGGGACTATGGCTACACCTTC
>NA|TRBV5-6|TRBJ1-1|NA
CASSPHMGGTEAFF
TGTGCCAGCAGTCCTCACATGGGGGGCACTGAAGCTTTCTTT
>NA|TRBV7-2|TRBJ2-2|NA
CASSTDRQAPGELFF
TGTGCCAGCAGCACCGACAGACAAGCTCCCGGGGAGCTGTTTTTT
>NA|TRBV19|TRBJ1-2|NA
CASSPMGGGAAGAAKGYTF
TGTGCCAGTAGCCCGATGGGGGGGGGCGCGGCGGGAGCGGCAAAAGGCTACACCTTC
>NA|TRBV29-1|TRBJ2-3|NA
CSVEEIDTQYF
TGCAGCGTTGAGGAGATCGATACGCAGTATTTT
>once|TRBV4-1|TRBJ2-7|NA
CASSEPGAASNYEQYF
TGCGCCAGCAGCGAGCCTGGGGCAGCCTCAAACTACGAGCAGTACTTC
>NA|TRBV11-3|TRBJ2-2|NA
CASSFDSHLAGELFF
TGTGCCAGCAGCTTCGACAGCCATCTGGCCGGGGAGCTGTTTTTT
>NA|TRBV7-2|TRBJ1-2|NA
CASSPGLDGYTF
TGTGCCAGCAGCCCAGGCCTGGATGGCTACACCTTC
>NA|TRBV19|TRBJ1-1|TRBD1
CASSARGQGTEAFF
TGTGCCAGTAGCGCCAGGGGGCAAGGCACTGAAGCTTTCTTT
>few|TRBV19|TRBJ2-7|NA
CASSSQGLTYEQYF
TGTGCCAGTAGTTCGCAGGGATTGACCTACGAGCAGTACTTC
>NA|TRBV2|TRBJ2-5|NA
CASSEGLETQYF
TGTGCCAGCAGTGAAGGTCTAGAGACCCAGTACTTC
>NA|TRBV28|TRBJ2-7|NA
CASSLRGGRSGYEQYF
TGTGCCAGCAGTTTAAGGGGGGGTCGGAGCGGCTACGAGCAGTACTTC
>NA|TRBV5-1|TRBJ2-5|TRBD2
CASRDGAGEQETQYF
TGCGCCAGCAGGGATGGAGCGGGGGAACAAGAGACCCAGTACTTC
>NA|TRBV5-6|TRBJ1-3|NA
CASSSPRVRGNTIYF
TGTGCCAGCAGCTCTCCGCGAGTACGAGGAAACACCATATATTTT
>NA|TRBV5-4|TRBJ1-1|TRBD1
CASSDRGDTEAFF
TGTGCCAGCAGCGACAGGGGTGACACTGAAGCTTTCTTT
>NA|TRBV5-1|TRBJ2-1|NA
CASSREGTPYNEQFF
TGCGCCAGTTCAAGGGAAGGGACTCCCTACAATGAGCAGTTCTTC
>NA|TRBV28|TRBJ2-2|NA
CAIQTNTGELFF
TGTGCCATTCAAACGAACACCGGGGAGCTGTTTTTT
>NA|TRBV11-1|TRBJ2-1|NA
CASSFLSVNEQFF
TGTGCCAGCAGCTTTTTGAGCGTCAATGAGCAGTTCTTC
>NA|TRBV4-1|TRBJ2-2|NA
CASSRTQGGGELFF
TGCGCCAGCAGCCGGACTCAGGGGGGCGGGGAGCTGTTTTTT
>NA|TRBV6-6|TRBJ1-5|TRBD1
CASSFELGRQGAEDQPQHF
TGTGCCAGCAGCTTCGAACTGGGACGACAGGGGGCCGAGGATCAGCCCCAGCATTTT
>few|TRBV9|TRBJ2-3|TRBD2
CASSVAAGVYPDTQYF
TGTGCCAGCAGCGTAGCGGCGGGGGTTTATCCAGATACGCAGTATTTT
>NA|TRBV6-6|TRBJ2-2|NA
CASSFPTEWTGELFF
TGTGCCAGCAGTTTCCCGACAGAGTGGACCGGGGAGCTGTTTTTT
>NA|TRBV6-5|TRBJ1-1|NA
CASTSGDIITEAFF
TGTGCCAGCACCTCGGGGGATATTATTACTGAAGCTTTCTTT
>NA|TRBV5-1|TRBJ1-1|NA
CASTLGENTEAFF
TGCGCCAGCACCCTAGGGGAGAACACTGAAGCTTTCTTT
>NA|TRBV19|TRBJ1-1|TRBD1
CACGPRTGWGRAEAFF
TGTGCCTGCGGACCCAGGACAGGTTGGGGAAGAGCTGAAGCTTTCTTT
>NA|TRBV3-1/TRBV3-2|TRBJ1-3|TRBD1
CASSHRQGLVWNTIYF
TGTGCCAGCAGCCATCGACAGGGGTTGGTATGGAACACCATATATTTT
>NA|TRBV20-1|TRBJ2-3|NA
CSASERDTQYF
TGCAGTGCTAGTGAGAGAGATACGCAGTATTTT
>NA|TRBV19|TRBJ2-6|NA
CASSSGANVLTF
TGTGCCAGTTCATCTGGGGCCAACGTCCTGACTTTC
>NA|TRBV18|TRBJ1-3|NA
CASSPDQTGTGNTIYF
TGTGCCAGCTCACCAGACCAGACAGGCACTGGAAACACCATATATTTT
>NA|TRBV7-2|TRBJ2-2|TRBD1
CASSHRKLLGDRGPGELFF
TGTGCCAGCAGTCACAGAAAACTACTTGGGGACAGGGGACCCGGGGAGCTGTTTTTT
>NA|TRBV6-6|TRBJ1-5|TRBD1
CASSYPGQGSNQPQHF
TGTGCCAGCAGCTACCCCGGACAGGGGAGCAATCAGCCCCAGCATTTT
>NA|TRBV12-3/TRBV12-4|TRBJ2-7|NA
CASSRNRGYEQYF
TGTGCCAGCAGCCGAAATAGAGGCTACGAGCAGTACTTC
>NA|TRBV7-2|TRBJ2-3|TRBD1
CASSVTGTGLTDTQYF
TGTGCCAGCAGCGTAACCGGGACAGGGCTTACAGATACGCAGTATTTT
>once|TRBV15|TRBJ1-1|NA
CATSGDFTGNTEAFF
TGTGCCACCAGCGGCGACTTCACGGGGAACACTGAAGCTTTCTTT
>NA|TRBV4-2|TRBJ2-7|TRBD2
CASSRSGGLTYEQYF
TGTGCCAGCAGTCGTAGCGGGGGGCTTACCTACGAGCAGTACTTC
>NA|TRBV5-4|TRBJ1-2|TRBD1
CASSPEGGAGNYGYTF
TGTGCCAGCAGCCCTGAAGGGGGCGCGGGTAACTATGGCTACACCTTC
>NA|TRBV24-1|TRBJ2-5|TRBD2
CATSGEGGETQYF
TGTGCCACCAGTGGGGAGGGCGGGGAGACCCAGTACTTC
>NA|TRBV28|TRBJ1-4|TRBD1
CASSFGQGAEKLFF
TGTGCCAGCAGTTTTGGCCAGGGGGCCGAAAAACTGTTTTTT
>NA|TRBV30|TRBJ1-2|TRBD1
CAWTGTGENGYTF
TGTGCCTGGACCGGGACAGGGGAAAATGGCTACACCTTC
>NA|TRBV19|TRBJ2-7|NA
CASSTSSSPHYEQYF
TGTGCCAGTAGTACCTCTAGCAGCCCCCACTACGAGCAGTACTTC
>NA|TRBV5-1|TRBJ2-7|NA
CASSLDHYYEQYF
TGCGCCAGCAGCTTGGATCACTATTACGAGCAGTACTTC
>NA|TRBV5-3|TRBJ2-7|NA
CARSYTNEQYF
TGTGCCAGAAGCTACACCAACGAGCAGTACTTC
>NA|TRBV5-5|TRBJ1-2|NA
CASSLAPGNYGYTF
TGTGCCAGCAGCTTGGCGCCAGGGAACTATGGCTACACCTTC
>NA|TRBV6-5|TRBJ1-1|NA
CASSPGGSGTEAFF
TGTGCCAGCAGTCCCGGGGGGAGTGGCACTGAAGCTTTCTTT
>NA|TRBV29-1|TRBJ1-1|NA
CSVRQVEGTEAFF
TGCTCGGTAAGGCAGGTGGAGGGCACTGAAGCTTTCTTT
>NA|TRBV19|TRBJ2-1|NA
CASSTQLLAGGVNEQFF
TGTGCCAGTAGTACCCAGCTACTAGCTGGGGGAGTAAATGAGCAGTTCTTC
>NA|TRBV2|TRBJ2-7|NA
CASVGGYYRSYEQYF
TGTGCCAGCGTTGGGGGGTACTACCGGTCCTACGAGCAGTACTTC
>NA|TRBV9|TRBJ2-7|TRBD1
CASSQGQGTSYEQYF
TGTGCCAGCAGCCAGGGACAGGGGACTTCCTACGAGCAGTACTTC
>once|TRBV12-2|TRBJ1-5|NA
CASRLAGQGAAGNQPQHF
TGTGCAAGTCGCTTAGCGGGACAGGGGGCAGCGGGCAATCAGCCCCAGCATTTT
>NA|TRBV15|TRBJ2-7|NA
CATRWGEQSYEQYF
TGTGCCACCAGGTGGGGCGAACAGTCCTACGAGCAGTACTTC
>NA|TRBV11-2|TRBJ2-2|TRBD2
CASSSRVSGTSDTGELFF
TGTGCCAGCAGCTCCCGGGTCTCCGGGACTAGCGACACCGGGGAGCTGTTTTTT
>NA|TRBV18|TRBJ1-4|NA
CASSRLPGTNEKLFF
TGTGCCAGCTCCCGCCTGCCAGGAACTAATGAAAAACTGTTTTTT
>NA|TRBV16|TRBJ2-7|NA
CASSWANYEQYF
TGTGCCAGCAGTTGGGCCAACTACGAGCAGTACTTC
>NA|TRBV7-8|TRBJ2-5|TRBD2
CASSRVQTSGEETQYF
TGTGCCAGCAGCCGAGTCCAGACTAGCGGCGAAGAGACCCAGTACTTC
>NA|TRBV11-2|TRBJ1-2|TRBD1
CASSPGTGVFGYTF
TGTGCCAGCAGCCCGGGGACAGGGGTCTTTGGCTACACCTTC
>once|TRBV4-1|TRBJ2-7|NA
CASSQEQGWEQYF
TGCGCCAGCAGCCAAGAGCAGGGCTGGGAGCAGTACTTC